The next 13 T cell receptor beta chains were all read from a single sample in a study of PD-L1 blockade in urothelial cancer. The data were produced by immunoSEQ multiplex PCR, yet TCRdb's version contains in-frame clones alone and is incomplete. The sample records around 100,000 clones, approximately 85% being singletons. The input for sequencing was PBMCs, taken around atezolizumab (anti-PD-L1) treatment. The receptors were gathered from a man aged 45-65 years with urothelial cancer.

The chain uses TRBV7-2 and TRBJ1-1, with 8 bases fitting TRBD1. With 8 bases clipped from V and 1 base from J, the junction kept 3 bases outside the gene matches. In germline, CDR1 is SGHTA, CDR2 FQGNSA. This CDR3 contains 13 residues. The CDR3 nucleotides read TGTGCCAGCTCCAGGGGGCGGAACACTGAAGCTTTCTTT. Encoded protein: CASSRGRNTEAFF.

This clone has only a few counts. The CDR3 loop reads CASSVTAYSETQYF. CDR3 bases: TGTGCCAGCAGCGTTACGGCCTACAGTGAGACCCAGTACTTC. This chain links TRBV27 with TRBJ2-5; D is ambiguous. The CDR3 contains 14 residues. Germline assignment: CDR1 MNHEY and CDR2 SMNVEV (reference sequence). Trimming removed 6 bases from V and 5 bases from J, with 16 bases in between.

The chain carries TRBV2 and TRBJ2-3, with 14 bases lining up with TRBD2. The V gene end was trimmed by 8 bases and the J gene end by 4 bases; junction bases not matched to a gene: 2. There are 14 residues in the CDR3. The germline gives CDR1 SNHLY, CDR2 FYNNEI. The DNA for the CDR3 is TGTGCCAGCCAGGGACTAGCGGGAGCAGATACGCAGTATTTT. Translating it yields CASQGLAGADTQYF.

The count of this clone is one. V gene TRBV4-1 combines with J gene TRBJ1-1, with D possibly TRBD1 on 6 matching bases. CDR3 length equals 22 residues. CDR1 is MGHRA and CDR2 is YSYEKL in the germline V gene. V was trimmed by 1 base and J by 1 base, leaving 31 bases between them. The CDR3: CASSQGPYNSGHKTDRNTEAFF. CDR3 DNA: TGCGCCAGCAGCCAAGGTCCCTACAACTCGGGACACAAAACGGACCGGAACACTGAAGCTTTCTTT.

The rearrangement joins TRBV18 to TRBJ2-2; 7 nucleotides match TRBD1. Germline V gives CDR1 KGHSH, CDR2 LQKENI. V trimming: 4 bases; J trimming: 6 bases; junction bases outside the gene matches: 8. CDR3 length: 15 amino acids. The CDR3 reads CASSLRQGQPGELFF. For the CDR3, the DNA is TGTGCCAGCTCACTACGACAGGGCCAACCCGGGGAGCTGTTTTTT. The whole variable domain, filled in from reference TRBV18 and TRBJ2-2, reads NAGVMQNPRHLVRRRGQEARLRCSPMKGHSHVYWYRQLPEEGLKFMVYLQKENIIDESGMPKERFSAEFPKEGPSILRIQQVVRGDSAAYFCASSLRQGQPGELFFGEGSRLTVL.

The chain combines TRBV10-3 with TRBJ1-2, with 7 bases identical to TRBD1. The V segment lost 0 bases and the J segment 6 bases; nucleotides outside the gene matches: 4. Germline CDR1 is ENHRY and CDR2 is SYGVKD. This CDR3 region has 14 residues. CDR3 DNA: TGTGCCATCAGTGAGTCGAGAGGGACAGATGGCTACACCTTC. Amino acids: CAISESRGTDGYTF.

The chain has TRBV5-8 and TRBJ1-3; a weak D match, TRBD1 (6 bases). The germline gives CDR1 SGHTS, CDR2 YDEGEE. V lost 0 bases, J lost 0 bases, and 13 bases lay in between. CDR3 length: 17 residues. The CDR3 loop is CASSLADRYFSGNTIYF. CDR3 in DNA: TGTGCCAGCAGCTTGGCCGACAGGTACTTCTCTGGAAACACCATATATTTT. Drawing the rest from reference TRBV5-8 and TRBJ1-3, the complete variable domain is EAGVTQSPTHLIKTRGQQATLRCSPISGHTSVYWYQQALGLGLQFLLWYDEGEERNRGNFPPRFSGRQFPNYSSELNVNALELEDSALYLCASSLADRYFSGNTIYFGEGSWLTVV.

V gene TRBV7-9 combines with J gene TRBJ2-5, with TRBD2 matching 8 bases. V lost 3 bases and J lost 5; bases outside the gene matches: 8. The CDR3 has 15 residues. Germline values: CDR1 SEHNR, CDR2 FQNEAQ (reference sequence). CDR3 in DNA: TGTGCCAGCAGCTTGGGGAGCGGGAGATCGGAGACCCAGTACTTC. This codes for CASSLGSGRSETQYF. The full variable domain, its missing parts supplied by reference TRBV7-9 and TRBJ2-5, is DTGVSQNPRHKITKRGQNVTFRCDPISEHNRLYWYRQTLGQGPEFLTYFQNEAQLEKSRLLSDRFSAERPKGSFSTLEIQRTEQGDSAMYLCASSLGSGRSETQYFGPGTRLLVL.

This clone was observed a single time. The chain recombines TRBV5-1 with TRBJ2-1, with TRBD2 as a possible D gene (7 bases). Looked up from germline, CDR1 is SGHRS and CDR2 is YFSETQ. The length of the CDR3 is 13 residues. The V end lost 3 bases, the J end lost 9 bases, and 13 bases lay between the germline ends. CDR3 nucleotide sequence: TGCGCCAGCAGCTATGAGGGGGGGGGTGAGCAGTTCTTC. Translating gives CASSYEGGGEQFF. The full variable domain, in which reference TRBV5-1 and TRBJ2-1 provide the parts outside the CDR3, is KAGVTQTPRYLIKTRGQQVTLSCSPISGHRSVSWYQQTPGQGLQFLFEYFSETQRNKGNFPGRFSGRQFSNSRSEMNVSTLELGDSALYLCASSYEGGGEQFFGPGTRLTVL.

V is TRBV10-3 and J is TRBJ2-1; 9 nucleotides agree with TRBD2. V lost 3 bases, J lost 7 bases, and 7 bases stayed unmatched. Germline V gene lookup returns CDR1 ENHRY and CDR2 SYGVKD. This CDR3 is 15 amino acids long. CDR3 sequence reads: CAISDALAGRNEQFF. CDR3 in DNA: TGTGCCATCAGTGATGCCCTAGCGGGACGGAATGAGCAGTTCTTC.

The V and J genes are TRBV9 and TRBJ2-7; 8 bases fit TRBD1. The CDR3 is made up of 14 amino acids. After removal of 3 bases from V and 6 bases from J, the junction contained 8 bases not matched to a gene. Germline V CDR1 and CDR2: SGDLS, YYNGEE. In DNA, the CDR3 is TGTGCCAGCAGCGCCGGGACAGGTTCATTCGAGCAGTACTTC. This sequence encodes CASSAGTGSFEQYF.

The V and J genes are TRBV7-6 and TRBJ2-5; TRBD2 aligns across 11 bases. CDR3 length equals 14 residues. J lost 5 bases, V lost 1 base, and 0 bases had no gene match. The germline V gene encodes CDR1 SGHVS and CDR2 FNYEAQ. The DNA of the CDR3 is TGTGCCAGCAGCTTAGTAGCGGGAGGGGAGACCCAGTACTTC. Protein: CASSLVAGGETQYF.

The V gene is TRBV19, the J gene TRBJ2-2; D not resolved. The V gene lost 8 bases and the J gene lost 5 bases, with 15 bases spanning the gap. Looked up from germline, CDR1 is LNHDA and CDR2 is SQIVND (reference sequence). The CDR3 spans 14 residues. The CDR3 is CASQWRIGTGELFF. Written as DNA, the CDR3 is TGTGCCAGTCAGTGGCGGATCGGGACCGGGGAGCTGTTTTTT.